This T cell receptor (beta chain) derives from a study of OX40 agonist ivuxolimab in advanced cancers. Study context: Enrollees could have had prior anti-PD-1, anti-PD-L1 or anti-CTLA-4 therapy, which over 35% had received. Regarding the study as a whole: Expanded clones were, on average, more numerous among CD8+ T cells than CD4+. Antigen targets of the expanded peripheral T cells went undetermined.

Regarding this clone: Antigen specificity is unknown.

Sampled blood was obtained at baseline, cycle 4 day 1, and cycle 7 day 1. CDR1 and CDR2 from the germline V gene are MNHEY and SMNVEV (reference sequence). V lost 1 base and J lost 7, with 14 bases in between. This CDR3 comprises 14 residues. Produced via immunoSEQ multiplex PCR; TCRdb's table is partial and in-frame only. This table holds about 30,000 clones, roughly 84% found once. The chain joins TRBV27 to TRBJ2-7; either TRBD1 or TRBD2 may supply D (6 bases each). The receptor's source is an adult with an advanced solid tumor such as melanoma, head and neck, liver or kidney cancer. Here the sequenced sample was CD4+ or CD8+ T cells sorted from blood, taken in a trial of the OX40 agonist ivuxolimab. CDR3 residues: CASSLLGGTGEQYF. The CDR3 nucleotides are TGTGCCAGCAGTTTATTGGGGGGAACAGGGGAGCAGTACTTC.